Listed below are T cell receptor beta chains from one sample, sequenced in a study of T cell repertoires in cytomegalovirus infection. TCRdb passed the reads through MiXCR, listing each CDR3 protein once. The sample carries approximately 280,000 distinct CDR3 sequences, roughly a fifth recorded once. Which antigens these TCRs recognize remains unknown. The sequences come from cultured PBMCs, collected from culture after CMV antigen stimulation. The receptors originated from a human donor in good health (CMV status not recorded). Some clones in this sample may be carry-over from other donors' samples. Both conserved end residues are part of each CDR3. Each record gives: clone size, V gene, D gene, J gene, CDR3 DNA, CDR3 protein. D genes are given only for firm matches. Some rows have no size entry. The others give once, few or many, or a class for an expanded clone.

many,TRBV5-5,TRBD1,TRBJ1-1,TGTGCCAGCAGCTTGGGGACAGGAACCTTTGAAGCTTTCTTT,CASSLGTGTFEAFF
.,TRBV27,.,TRBJ2-5,TGTGCCAGCAGTTTAGGCAGGGTGGGGGAGACCCAGTACTTC,CASSLGRVGETQYF
few,TRBV12-3/TRBV12-4,.,TRBJ1-5,TGTGCCAGCAGTTTAAGCGGGGACCAAAGCAATCAGCCCCAGCATTTT,CASSLSGDQSNQPQHF
.,TRBV12-3/TRBV12-4,TRBD1,TRBJ2-1,TGTGCCAGCAGTCTGGGGACAGGGGCGGCCTACAATGAGCAGTTCTTC,CASSLGTGAAYNEQFF
.,TRBV4-3,TRBD1,TRBJ2-1,TGCGCCAGCAGCCAGGACGGGACAGGGGTTACCTACAATGAGCAGTTCTTC,CASSQDGTGVTYNEQFF
many,TRBV5-1,.,TRBJ2-1,TGCGCCAGCAGTAGGCCCAACAATGAGCAGTTCTTC,CASSRPNNEQFF
.,TRBV27,TRBD1,TRBJ1-1,TGTGCCAGCAGTTTATCGGTGGCAGGGGGCACTGAAGCTTTCTTT,CASSLSVAGGTEAFF
many,TRBV7-9,.,TRBJ2-3,TGTGCCAGCATCTCCCCCCGAGATACGCAGTATTTT,CASISPRDTQYF
.,TRBV6-6,.,TRBJ1-1,TGTGCCAGCAGTTACGAGAGAGCTTTCTTT,CASSYERAFF
.,TRBV27,.,TRBJ2-1,TGTGCCAGCAGTTTAGCAACTGCCACCTACAATGAGCAGTTCTTC,CASSLATATYNEQFF
.,TRBV9,TRBD1,TRBJ2-7,TGTGCCAGCAGCGTAGGGGGGACAGACTACGAGCAGTACTTC,CASSVGGTDYEQYF
.,TRBV7-4,TRBD1,TRBJ2-7,TGTGCCAGCAGCTTCCCGGGACAGGGTAAGACCTACGAGCAGTACTTC,CASSFPGQGKTYEQYF
many,TRBV7-9,TRBD2,TRBJ2-2,TGTGCCAGCAGCTTTCGCGGGAGAGGCACCGGGGAGCTGTTTTTT,CASSFRGRGTGELFF
.,TRBV6-1,.,TRBJ2-5,TGTGCCAGCATGGGACTGGGTCTTCGGACCCAGTACTTC,CASMGLGLRTQYF
.,TRBV11-2,.,TRBJ1-2,TGTGCCAGCAGCTCTGAAGCAAACTATGGCTACACCTTC,CASSSEANYGYTF
few,TRBV28,TRBD2,TRBJ2-7,TGTGCCAGCAGTTTGGGGACTACCAGCCTCTACGAGCAGTACTTC,CASSLGTTSLYEQYF
few,TRBV24-1,TRBD2,TRBJ2-1,TGTGCCACCAGTGAGGATAGCGGGGTTCCCCTCCACAATGAGCAGTTCTTC,CATSEDSGVPLHNEQFF
few,TRBV9,.,TRBJ2-1,TGTGCCAGCAGCGTAGTTGATAGCAGGTCTTACAATGAGCAGTTCTTC,CASSVVDSRSYNEQFF
.,TRBV25-1,TRBD1,TRBJ2-3,TGTGCCAGCAGTGAATCAGGGGGCAGCGCAGATACGCAGTATTTT,CASSESGGSADTQYF
few,TRBV13,TRBD1,TRBJ1-2,TGTGCCAGCACCGGGACAGGGGGGTTAGGCTACACCTTC,CASTGTGGLGYTF
.,TRBV4-3,.,TRBJ2-3,TGCGCCAGCAGCCAAGATGCTCGAGAAGGCTGGGATACGCAGTATTTT,CASSQDAREGWDTQYF
.,TRBV7-9,TRBD2,TRBJ2-6,TGTGCCAGCAGCTGGCGGGGGGGCGAGAGACCCGGGGCCAACGTCCTGACTTTC,CASSWRGGERPGANVLTF
.,TRBV20-1,.,TRBJ1-5,TGCAGTACCCTCGGCGTAGAAAATCAGCCCCAGCATTTT,CSTLGVENQPQHF
many,TRBV7-2,TRBD2,TRBJ2-3,TGTGCCAGCAGCTTAGAACTAGCGGGAGGGACTAGCACAGATACGCAGTATTTT,CASSLELAGGTSTDTQYF
many,TRBV11-3,TRBD2,TRBJ2-3,TGTGCCAGCAGCACCGGGACTAGCGAGGCAGATACGCAGTATTTT,CASSTGTSEADTQYF
.,TRBV27,TRBD1,TRBJ1-1,TGTGCCAGCAGTCCCGGACAGGGGCGAGGGAACACTGAAGCTTTCTTT,CASSPGQGRGNTEAFF
.,TRBV12-5,.,TRBJ2-1,TGTGCTAGTGGACTTTCGGGTGAGCAGTTCTTC,CASGLSGEQFF
.,TRBV4-1,.,TRBJ2-1,TGCGCCAGCAGCCAGAACAGCTACAATGAGCAGTTCTTC,CASSQNSYNEQFF
many,TRBV7-2,.,TRBJ2-7,TGTGCCAGCAGCCCCCTCGTGGGGGGCGAGCAGTACTTC,CASSPLVGGEQYF
few,TRBV7-3,.,TRBJ2-3,TGTGCCAGCAGCTTAACGGTCGTCACAGATACGCAGTATTTT,CASSLTVVTDTQYF
many,TRBV12-3/TRBV12-4,.,TRBJ1-2,TGTGCCAGCAGTTTAGTCCAGGGATTAGCTAACTATGGCTACACCTTC,CASSLVQGLANYGYTF
.,TRBV12-3/TRBV12-4,.,TRBJ2-1,TGTGCCAGCAGCGCTATGGGGGCTGAGCAGTTCTTC,CASSAMGAEQFF
.,TRBV7-2,TRBD2,TRBJ2-2,TGTGCCAGCAGCTTACTGGGACTAGGGAGAACCGGGGAGCTGTTTTTT,CASSLLGLGRTGELFF
few,TRBV9,.,TRBJ1-2,TGTGCCAGCAGCGAGAACAGGGTCTACTATGGCTACACCTTC,CASSENRVYYGYTF
.,TRBV11-3,TRBD1,TRBJ1-1,TGTGCCAGCAGCTTAATCGACAGGGATAAAGCTTTCTTT,CASSLIDRDKAFF
.,TRBV29-1,.,TRBJ1-5,TGCAGCGTTGCTGGGAATAGCAATCAGCCCCAGCATTTT,CSVAGNSNQPQHF
many,TRBV7-2,.,TRBJ2-5,TGTGCCAGCAGCCTAGGGACCCGTCAAGAGACCCAGTACTTC,CASSLGTRQETQYF
few,TRBV20-1,.,TRBJ2-3,TGCAGTGCTACCTGGGGAGATACGCAGTATTTT,CSATWGDTQYF
many,TRBV7-2,TRBD2,TRBJ2-1,TGTGCCAGCAGCGTCCGTCTAGCGGGAGCCAATGAGCAGTTCTTC,CASSVRLAGANEQFF
.,TRBV6-8,TRBD2,TRBJ2-2,TGTGCCAGCAGTAAGGGACTATTGACCGGGGAGCTGTTTTTT,CASSKGLLTGELFF
many,TRBV7-2,.,TRBJ2-7,TGTGCCAGCAGCCCCCCCGACTACGAGCAGTACTTC,CASSPPDYEQYF
few,TRBV15,.,TRBJ2-5,TGTGCCACCAGCAGAGATCGAGGGAACCAAGAGACCCAGTACTTC,CATSRDRGNQETQYF
many,TRBV7-2,TRBD2,TRBJ2-2,TGTGCCAGCAGCCTAAGCGGGAAAGGCACCGGGGAGCTGTTTTTT,CASSLSGKGTGELFF
.,TRBV11-3,TRBD1,TRBJ1-2,TGTGCCAGCAGCCCACGACAGGGCTCGTCCTATGGCTACACCTTC,CASSPRQGSSYGYTF
.,TRBV7-8,TRBD1,TRBJ2-1,TGTGCCAGCAGCTTTGCATCGGGACAGGGGGCTTACAATGAGCAGTTCTTC,CASSFASGQGAYNEQFF
once,TRBV5-4,.,TRBJ2-1,TGTGCCAGCAGCTCCGAGATACACAATGAGCAGTTCTTC,CASSSEIHNEQFF